The rows below give T cell receptor beta chains drawn from one sample of a study of blood T cell repertoires in COVID-19. Measured with immunoSEQ multiplex PCR; TCRdb has only the in-frame clones, and not every one. Among around 270,000 clones listed, around nine tenths were seen once. Sequenced: peripheral blood. All receptors derive from a man in his forties who had recovered from COVID-19. Each CDR3 is given with its conserved first and last residue. D genes are given only for firm matches. The size entry is marked missing in some rows and otherwise reads once, few, many or a size class.

d_call	v_call	clone_size	j_call	cdr3_nt	cdr3_aa
-	TRBV19	few	TRBJ2-1	TGTGCCAGTAGTATGGAGTGGGGACACGGAGAGTTCTTC	CASSMEWGHGEFF
-	TRBV5-1	-	TRBJ1-1	TGCGCCAGCAGCTTGGCAGGCCGGGCTTTCTTT	CASSLAGRAFF
-	TRBV12-3/TRBV12-4	-	TRBJ2-7	TGTGCCACTGAAGGGGACAACTACGAGCAGTACTTC	CATEGDNYEQYF
-	TRBV5-4	-	TRBJ2-7	TGTGCCAGCAGCGGGGGCCCCTCCTACGAGCAGTACTTC	CASSGGPSYEQYF
TRBD1	TRBV29-1	-	TRBJ1-6	TGCAGCGTTGAGGGACAGGGGCCCCTTGGGTCACCCCTCCACTTT	CSVEGQGPLGSPLHF
TRBD1	TRBV6-5	-	TRBJ1-2	TGTGCCAGCAGATCACACCCGGGACAGTGGGACTACACCTTC	CASRSHPGQWDYTF
-	TRBV12-3/TRBV12-4	-	TRBJ2-7	TGTGCCAGCAGCTCCCCCCGTCCCTTGGAGCAGTACTTC	CASSSPRPLEQYF
-	TRBV7-8	once	TRBJ2-5	TGTGCCAGCAGCGCCAACAAAGGGGGAAGAGAGACCCAGTACTTC	CASSANKGGRETQYF
TRBD1	TRBV6-5	-	TRBJ2-7	TGTGCCAGCAGTTACGCCCCCCCGGGACAGATCTACGAGCAGTACTTC	CASSYAPPGQIYEQYF
TRBD2	TRBV2	-	TRBJ2-3	TGTGCCAGCAGGAGGAGCGGGGGGGAAACAGATACGCAGTATTTT	CASRRSGGETDTQYF
-	TRBV14	-	TRBJ1-2	TGTGCCAGCAGCCAAGACCCAGGGGTCTATGGCTACACCTTC	CASSQDPGVYGYTF
TRBD2	TRBV6-2/TRBV6-3	-	TRBJ2-7	TGTGCCAGCAGTTTTCGGGCCTCCGGGGGGGCAGACGAGCAGTACTTC	CASSFRASGGADEQYF
TRBD2	TRBV7-2	-	TRBJ2-5	TGTGCCAGCAGCTTAACGCGGGGGGGCCGAAGGGAGACCCAGTACTTC	CASSLTRGGRRETQYF
-	TRBV27	-	TRBJ1-1	TGTGCCGCGCAGACAGGGAACACTGAAGCTTTCTTT	CAAQTGNTEAFF
-	TRBV30	-	TRBJ1-2	TGTGCCTGGAGTGGACCTCAGGTCTACTCAGATTATAACTATGGCTACACCTTC	CAWSGPQVYSDYNYGYTF
-	TRBV30	-	TRBJ1-2	TGTGCCTGGAGTAAACTTCAAACTTCCTATGGCTACACCTTC	CAWSKLQTSYGYTF
TRBD2	TRBV5-1	-	TRBJ2-3	TGCGCCAGCAGCCCGGGAGGGTACGGTACGCAGTATTTT	CASSPGGYGTQYF
-	TRBV12-1	-	TRBJ2-3	TGTGCCAGCAGCTTGGTATTCCGCCCCGGCACAGGTACGCAGTATTTT	CASSLVFRPGTGTQYF
-	TRBV4-2	-	TRBJ1-1	TGTGCCAGCAGCCAAGACGGGAACACTGAAGCTTTCTTT	CASSQDGNTEAFF
TRBD1	TRBV27	-	TRBJ2-7	TGTGCCAGCAGTTTAAGCGAGACAGGGGCGGGGGAGCAGTACTTC	CASSLSETGAGEQYF
TRBD2	TRBV19	-	TRBJ2-2	TGTGCCAGTAGTATAGAAGGCCGGAGCGGGAGGGCCGGATTGACCGGGGAGCTGTTTTTT	CASSIEGRSGRAGLTGELFF
-	TRBV27	-	TRBJ2-6	TGTGCCAGCAGTTTAGGAGTAGCTGGGGCCAACGTCCTGACTTTC	CASSLGVAGANVLTF
-	TRBV19	-	TRBJ2-2	TGTGCCAGTAGTATCGCCACAGGGCCCAGGCACCGGGATCCGGAGCTGTTTTTT	CASSIATGPRHRDPELFF
-	TRBV12-3/TRBV12-4	-	TRBJ1-6	TGTGCCAGCAGTTTGGGAGGAAATTCACCCCTCCACTTT	CASSLGGNSPLHF